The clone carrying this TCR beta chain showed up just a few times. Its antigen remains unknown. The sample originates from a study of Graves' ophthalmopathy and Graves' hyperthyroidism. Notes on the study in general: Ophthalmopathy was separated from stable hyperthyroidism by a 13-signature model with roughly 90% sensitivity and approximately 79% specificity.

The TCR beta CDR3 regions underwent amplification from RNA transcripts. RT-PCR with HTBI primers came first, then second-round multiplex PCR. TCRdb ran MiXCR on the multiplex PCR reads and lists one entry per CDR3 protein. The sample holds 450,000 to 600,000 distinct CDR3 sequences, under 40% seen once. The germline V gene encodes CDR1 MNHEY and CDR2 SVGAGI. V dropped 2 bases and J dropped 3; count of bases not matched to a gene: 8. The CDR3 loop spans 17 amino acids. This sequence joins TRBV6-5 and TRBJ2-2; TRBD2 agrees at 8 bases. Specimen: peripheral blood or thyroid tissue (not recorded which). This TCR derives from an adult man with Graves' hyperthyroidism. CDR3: CASSYLSGSLYTGELFF. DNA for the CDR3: TGTGCCAGCAGTTACCTCAGCGGGAGCTTGTACACCGGGGAGCTGTTTTTT.